This record looks at one T cell receptor beta chain sequence and its context. As originally analysed: Amplified reference gene primers provided the basis for estimating nucleated cell counts. Libraries were prepared by immunoSEQ multiplex PCR; TCRdb keeps only in-frame clonotypes and omits some of them. V, J and clone size derive from that table, while D and trimming were established from the DNA sequence. Of 55,000 to 60,000 clones detected, approximately 84% appear once; the ten largest clones hold about a sixth. This record comes from a study of blood T cell repertoires in COVID-19. Across the whole study: Acute and convalescent COVID-19 specimens originated in the United States, Italy and Spain. T cells, B-cell-depleted T cells, or PBMCs supplied cDNA or gDNA.

The origin of this receptor is an older man with active COVID-19. The sample comprised peripheral blood.

CDR3 protein: CASSRQRGTEAFF. Here the CDR3 DNA reads TGTGCCAGCAGCCGCCAAAGGGGCACTGAAGCTTTCTTT. The V and J genes are TRBV7-3 and TRBJ1-1; a weak D match, TRBD1 (5 bases). The CDR3 sequence is 13 residues long. The V gene lost 5 bases and the J gene lost 4 bases, with 11 bases spanning the gap. Germline CDR1 and CDR2: SGHTA and FQGTGA.